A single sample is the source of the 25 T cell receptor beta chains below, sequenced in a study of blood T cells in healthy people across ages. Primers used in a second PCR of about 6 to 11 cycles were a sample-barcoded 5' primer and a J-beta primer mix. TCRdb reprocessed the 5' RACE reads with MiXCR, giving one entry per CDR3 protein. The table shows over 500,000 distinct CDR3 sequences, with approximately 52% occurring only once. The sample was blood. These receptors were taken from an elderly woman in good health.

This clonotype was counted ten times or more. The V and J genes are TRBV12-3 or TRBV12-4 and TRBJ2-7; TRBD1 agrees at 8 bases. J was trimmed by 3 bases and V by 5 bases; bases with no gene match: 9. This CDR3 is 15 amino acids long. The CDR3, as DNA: TGTGCCAGCAGTGCTCCGGGGGACAGGTTCTACGAGCAGTACTTC. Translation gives CASSAPGDRFYEQYF.

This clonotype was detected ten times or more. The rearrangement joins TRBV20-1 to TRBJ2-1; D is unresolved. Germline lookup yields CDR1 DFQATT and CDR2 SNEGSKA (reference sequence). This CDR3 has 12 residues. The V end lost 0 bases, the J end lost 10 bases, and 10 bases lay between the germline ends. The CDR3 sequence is CSARDYVGEQFF. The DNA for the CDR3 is TGCAGTGCTAGAGATTACGTAGGGGAGCAGTTCTTC.

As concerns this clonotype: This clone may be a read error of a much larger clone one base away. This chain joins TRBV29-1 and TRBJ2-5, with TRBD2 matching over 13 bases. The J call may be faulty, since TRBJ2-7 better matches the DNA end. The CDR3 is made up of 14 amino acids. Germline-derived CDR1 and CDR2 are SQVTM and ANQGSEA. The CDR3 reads CGAQGTSGDYEQYF. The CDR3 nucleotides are TGCGGCGCCCAAGGGACTAGCGGGGACTACGAGCAGTACTTC.

CDR3 loop: CASSPHKGGGSYNEQFF. CDR3 DNA sequence: TGTGCCAGCAGCCCCCATAAAGGGGGGGGCTCCTACAATGAGCAGTTCTTC. The chain recombines TRBV4-2 with TRBJ2-1; TRBD2 is a possible D gene (7 bases). V lost 4 bases and J lost 0, with 16 bases in between. The CDR3 length is 17 residues. Germline CDR1 LGHNA, CDR2 YNFKEQ.

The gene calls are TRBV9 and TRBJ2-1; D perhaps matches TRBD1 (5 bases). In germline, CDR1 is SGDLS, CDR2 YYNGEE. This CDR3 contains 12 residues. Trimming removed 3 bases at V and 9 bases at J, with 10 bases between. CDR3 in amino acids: CASSAIRGEQFF. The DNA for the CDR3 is TGTGCCAGCAGCGCTATAAGGGGTGAGCAGTTCTTC.

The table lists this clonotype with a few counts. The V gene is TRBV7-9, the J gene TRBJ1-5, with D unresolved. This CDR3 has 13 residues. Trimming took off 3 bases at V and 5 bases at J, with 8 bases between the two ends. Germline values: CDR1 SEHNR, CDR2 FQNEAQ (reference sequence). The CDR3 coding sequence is TGTGCCAGCAGCTTTGACATGGATCAGCCCCAGCATTTT. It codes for CASSFDMDQPQHF.

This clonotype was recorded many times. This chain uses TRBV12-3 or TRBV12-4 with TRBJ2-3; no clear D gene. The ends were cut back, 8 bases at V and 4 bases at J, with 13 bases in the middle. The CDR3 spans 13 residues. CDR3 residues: CASGGMYPDTQYF. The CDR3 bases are TGTGCCAGCGGCGGCATGTATCCAGATACGCAGTATTTT.

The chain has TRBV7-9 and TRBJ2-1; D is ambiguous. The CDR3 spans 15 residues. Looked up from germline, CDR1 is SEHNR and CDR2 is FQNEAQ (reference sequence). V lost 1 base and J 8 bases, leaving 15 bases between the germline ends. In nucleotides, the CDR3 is TGTGCCAGCAGCTTAGTCCTTACCATTGGGGATGAGCAGTTCTTC. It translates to CASSLVLTIGDEQFF.

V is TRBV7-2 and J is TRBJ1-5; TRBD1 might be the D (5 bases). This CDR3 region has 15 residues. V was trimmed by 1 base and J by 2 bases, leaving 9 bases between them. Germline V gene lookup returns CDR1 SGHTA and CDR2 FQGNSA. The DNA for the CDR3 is TGTGCCAGCAGCTTAGGGGGGAGGGGCAATCAGCCCCAGCATTTT. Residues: CASSLGGRGNQPQHF.

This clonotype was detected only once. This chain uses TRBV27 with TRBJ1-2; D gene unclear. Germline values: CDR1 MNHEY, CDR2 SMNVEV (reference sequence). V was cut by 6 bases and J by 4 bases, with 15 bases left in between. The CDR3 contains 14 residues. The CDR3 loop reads CASSPPPGPYGYTF. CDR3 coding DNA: TGTGCCAGCAGCCCCCCCCCAGGACCCTATGGCTACACCTTC.

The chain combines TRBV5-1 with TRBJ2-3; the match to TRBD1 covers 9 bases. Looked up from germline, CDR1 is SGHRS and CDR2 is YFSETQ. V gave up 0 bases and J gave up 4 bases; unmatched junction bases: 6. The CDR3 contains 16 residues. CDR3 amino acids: CASSLDPGQGSDTQYF. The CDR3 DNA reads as TGCGCCAGCAGCTTGGATCCGGGACAGGGCTCAGATACGCAGTATTTT.

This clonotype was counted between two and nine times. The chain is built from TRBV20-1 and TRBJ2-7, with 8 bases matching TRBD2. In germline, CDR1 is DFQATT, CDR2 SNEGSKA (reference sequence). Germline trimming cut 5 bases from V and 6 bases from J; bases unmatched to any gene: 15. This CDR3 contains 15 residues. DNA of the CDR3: TGCAGTGCTTCCCTCCAGGGAGCGGGAGCGCTCGAGCAGTACTTC. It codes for CSASLQGAGALEQYF.

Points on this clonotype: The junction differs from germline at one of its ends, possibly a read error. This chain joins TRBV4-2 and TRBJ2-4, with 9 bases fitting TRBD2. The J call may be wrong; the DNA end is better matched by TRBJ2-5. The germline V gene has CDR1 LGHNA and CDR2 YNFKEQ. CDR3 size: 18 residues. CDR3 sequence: CAGSQVSISGGFQETQYF. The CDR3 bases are TGTGCCGGCAGCCAAGTTTCAATTAGCGGGGGTTTCCAAGAGACCCAGTACTTC.

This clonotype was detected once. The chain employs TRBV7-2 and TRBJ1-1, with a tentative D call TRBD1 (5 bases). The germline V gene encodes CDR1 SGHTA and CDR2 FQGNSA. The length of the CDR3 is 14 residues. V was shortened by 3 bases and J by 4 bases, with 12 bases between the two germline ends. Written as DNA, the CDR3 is TGTGCCAGCAGCTTCTCGACAGCCTCCACTGAAGCTTTCTTT. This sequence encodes CASSFSTASTEAFF.

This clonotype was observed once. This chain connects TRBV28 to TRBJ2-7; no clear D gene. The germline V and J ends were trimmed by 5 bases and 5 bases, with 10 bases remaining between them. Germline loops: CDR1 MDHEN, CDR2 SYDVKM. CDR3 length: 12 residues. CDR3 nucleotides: TGTGCCAGCAGTCGACTCTGGCACGAGCAGTACTTC. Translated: CASSRLWHEQYF.

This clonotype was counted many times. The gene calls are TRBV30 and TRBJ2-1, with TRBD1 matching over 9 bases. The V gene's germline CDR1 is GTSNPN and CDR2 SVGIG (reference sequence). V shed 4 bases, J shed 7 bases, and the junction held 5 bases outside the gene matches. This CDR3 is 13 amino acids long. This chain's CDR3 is CAWIGTGWNEQFF. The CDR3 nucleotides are TGTGCCTGGATCGGGACAGGGTGGAATGAGCAGTTCTTC.

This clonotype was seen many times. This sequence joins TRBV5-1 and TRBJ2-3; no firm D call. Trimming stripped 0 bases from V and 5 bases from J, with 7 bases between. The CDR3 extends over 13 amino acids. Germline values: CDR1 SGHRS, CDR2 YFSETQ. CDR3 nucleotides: TGCGCCAGCAGCTTGGGGGATGGAGATACGCAGTATTTT. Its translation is CASSLGDGDTQYF.

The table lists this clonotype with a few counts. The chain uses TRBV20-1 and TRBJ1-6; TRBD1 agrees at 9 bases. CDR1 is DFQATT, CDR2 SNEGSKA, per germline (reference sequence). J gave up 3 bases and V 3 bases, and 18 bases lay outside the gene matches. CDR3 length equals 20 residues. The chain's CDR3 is CSARNTGQGYSQYYNSPLHF. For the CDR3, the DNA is TGCAGTGCTAGGAACACGGGACAGGGTTACTCCCAATACTATAATTCACCCCTCCACTTT.

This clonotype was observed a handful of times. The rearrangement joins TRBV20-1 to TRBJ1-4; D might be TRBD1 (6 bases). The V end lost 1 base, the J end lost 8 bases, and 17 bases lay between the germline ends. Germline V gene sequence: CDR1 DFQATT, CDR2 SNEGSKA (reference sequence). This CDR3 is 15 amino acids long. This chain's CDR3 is CSARGGGQVGEKLFF. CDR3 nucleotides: TGCAGTGCTAGAGGGGGGGGGCAGGTAGGAGAAAAACTGTTTTTT.

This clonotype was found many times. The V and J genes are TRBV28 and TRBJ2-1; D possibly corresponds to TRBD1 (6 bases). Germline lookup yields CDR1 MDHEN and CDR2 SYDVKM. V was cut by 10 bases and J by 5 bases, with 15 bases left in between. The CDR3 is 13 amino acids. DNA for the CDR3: TGTGCCACCCCCGGGACAAAGAACAATGAGCAGTTCTTC. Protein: CATPGTKNNEQFF. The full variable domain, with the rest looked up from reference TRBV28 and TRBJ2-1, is DVKVTQSSRYLVKRTGEKVFLECVQDMDHENMFWYRQDPGLGLRLIYFSYDVKMKEKGDIPEGYSVSREKKERFSLILESASTNQTSMYLCATPGTKNNEQFFGPGTRLTVL.

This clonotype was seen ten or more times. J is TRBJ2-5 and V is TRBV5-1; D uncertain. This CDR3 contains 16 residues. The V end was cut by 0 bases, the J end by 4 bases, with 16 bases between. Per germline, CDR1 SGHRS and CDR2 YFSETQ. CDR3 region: CASSLGTEGIRETQYF. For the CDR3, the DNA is TGCGCCAGCAGCTTGGGGACCGAAGGTATTCGAGAGACCCAGTACTTC.

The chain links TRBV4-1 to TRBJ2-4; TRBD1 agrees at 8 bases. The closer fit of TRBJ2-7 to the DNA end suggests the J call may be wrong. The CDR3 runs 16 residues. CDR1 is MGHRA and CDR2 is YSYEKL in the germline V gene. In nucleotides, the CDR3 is TGCGCCAGCAGCCCCCAACCGGGACAGGCGACCTACGAGCAGTACTTC. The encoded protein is CASSPQPGQATYEQYF.

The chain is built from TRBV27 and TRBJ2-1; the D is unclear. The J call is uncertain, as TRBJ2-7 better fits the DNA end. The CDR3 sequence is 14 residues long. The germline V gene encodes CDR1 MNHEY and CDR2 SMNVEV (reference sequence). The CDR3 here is CASSQNHNAWVQYF. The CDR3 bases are TGTGCCAGCAGTCAGAACCACAACGCCTGGGTGCAGTACTTC.

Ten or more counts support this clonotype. CDR3: CASTPSIPDTQYF. CDR3 sequence (DNA): TGTGCCAGCACCCCTTCGATCCCAGATACGCAGTATTTT. This chain connects TRBV7-2 to TRBJ2-3; no clear D. Trimming left V 7 bases short and J 4 bases short, with 12 bases between. The CDR3 is 13 residues long. CDR1 is SGHTA and CDR2 is FQGNSA in the germline V gene.

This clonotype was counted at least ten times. DNA of the CDR3: TGTGCCAGCTCACCACCAGGGGGGGGGCGTCGGAATGAGCAGTTCTTC. This gives the protein CASSPPGGGRRNEQFF. The chain joins TRBV18 to TRBJ2-1; D may be TRBD2 (7 bases). Deletions cut 0 bases from V and 7 bases from J, with 16 bases between. The CDR3 length is 16 residues. The germline V gene encodes CDR1 KGHSH and CDR2 LQKENI.